What follows is one TCR beta chain and its context. Its antigen is undetermined. V was trimmed by 4 bases and J by 6 bases, leaving 11 bases between them. Per germline, CDR1 SGDLS and CDR2 YYNGEE. The CDR3 spans 13 residues. The data were taken from a study of T cell responses to AZD1222 COVID-19 vaccine. Sequencing used immunoSEQ multiplex PCR; TCRdb keeps in-frame clones, though not all of them. The table shows 150,000 to 200,000 clones, with about nine tenths occurring only once. Study conclusions and caveats: Repertoire sampling occurred only after the peak T cell response. The donors showed a predominance of white British ancestry and of females, with possible underestimation of clonal diversity.

This sequence joins TRBV9 and TRBJ2-4, with D perhaps TRBD2 (6 bases). The sample here was peripheral blood, taken on day 0 of MenACWY control vaccination. This TCR derives from an adult in good health. The CDR3 sequence: CASSLEGGNIQYF. In nucleotides, the CDR3 is TGTGCCAGCAGCCTAGAGGGAGGAAACATTCAGTACTTC.